The 5 T cell receptor beta chains below come from one sample, sequenced in a study of CD8+ T cells in alopecia areata. The treatment denotes: oral pan-JAK inhibitor, 5-10 mg twice daily. After isolation, RNA underwent reverse transcription to generate cDNA as the sequencing template. This table comes from immunoSEQ multiplex PCR, and its TCRdb copy is limited to in-frame clones, with some not included. This sample has 200,000 or so clones, with nearly 60% found just once. Here the sequenced sample was CD4+ T cells sorted from blood, taken at week 24, from a patient treated with tofacitinib. The source of these receptors is a human donor with alopecia areata.

The chain couples TRBV5-1 to TRBJ2-2, with 9 bases aligning to TRBD1. This CDR3 spans 14 amino acids. V lost 7 bases, J lost 3 bases, and 4 bases stayed unmatched. Germline V gene data show CDR1 as SGHRS and CDR2 as YFSETQ. CDR3 in DNA: TGCGCCAGCCGGGACAGGGATCACACCGGGGAGCTGTTTTTT. Translating gives CASRDRDHTGELFF. Together with reference TRBV5-1 and TRBJ2-2, the CDR3 gives the full variable domain: KAGVTQTPRYLIKTRGQQVTLSCSPISGHRSVSWYQQTPGQGLQFLFEYFSETQRNKGNFPGRFSGRQFSNSRSEMNVSTLELGDSALYLCASRDRDHTGELFFGEGSRLTVL.

The V and J genes are TRBV5-1 and TRBJ2-7; 7 bases match TRBD1. The V gene end was trimmed by 0 bases and the J gene end by 5 bases; junction bases not matched to a gene: 5. Germline loops: CDR1 SGHRS, CDR2 YFSETQ. This CDR3 is 14 amino acids long. The CDR3 is CASSLGRQGNEQYF. DNA for the CDR3: TGCGCCAGCAGCTTGGGTAGACAGGGAAACGAGCAGTACTTC.

V and J are TRBV5-4 and TRBJ2-1; TRBD1 is a possible D gene (6 bases). Trimming left V 2 bases short and J 4 bases short, with 13 bases between. The CDR3 totals 15 residues. CDR1 is SGHNT and CDR2 is YYREEE in the germline V gene (reference sequence). The CDR3 here is CASSFGTRSYNEQFF. The CDR3 DNA reads as TGTGCCAGCAGCTTCGGGACAAGGTCTTACAATGAGCAGTTCTTC. The full variable domain, rest sourced from reference TRBV5-4 and TRBJ2-1, is ETGVTQSPTHLIKTRGQQVTLRCSSQSGHNTVSWYQQALGQGPQFIFQYYREEENGRGNFPPRFSGLQFPNYSSELNVNALELDDSALYLCASSFGTRSYNEQFFGPGTRLTVL.

This chain links TRBV29-1 with TRBJ2-1; D is perhaps TRBD1 or TRBD2 (5 bases each). The CDR3 runs 14 residues. Germline assignment: CDR1 SQVTM and CDR2 ANQGSEA. Deletions cut 1 base from V and 4 bases from J, with 11 bases between. CDR3 protein: CSVEVQDSYNEQFF. CDR3 bases: TGCAGCGTTGAAGTACAGGACTCATACAATGAGCAGTTCTTC.

The chain joins TRBV15 to TRBJ2-1; D is ambiguous. V lost 2 bases and J lost 5, with 13 bases in between. CDR3 length: 15 amino acids. CDR1 and CDR2 (germline): LNHNV, YYDKDF (reference sequence). CDR3 residues: CATSRSAELNNEQFF. CDR3 in DNA: TGTGCCACCAGCAGATCCGCGGAGCTGAACAATGAGCAGTTCTTC.